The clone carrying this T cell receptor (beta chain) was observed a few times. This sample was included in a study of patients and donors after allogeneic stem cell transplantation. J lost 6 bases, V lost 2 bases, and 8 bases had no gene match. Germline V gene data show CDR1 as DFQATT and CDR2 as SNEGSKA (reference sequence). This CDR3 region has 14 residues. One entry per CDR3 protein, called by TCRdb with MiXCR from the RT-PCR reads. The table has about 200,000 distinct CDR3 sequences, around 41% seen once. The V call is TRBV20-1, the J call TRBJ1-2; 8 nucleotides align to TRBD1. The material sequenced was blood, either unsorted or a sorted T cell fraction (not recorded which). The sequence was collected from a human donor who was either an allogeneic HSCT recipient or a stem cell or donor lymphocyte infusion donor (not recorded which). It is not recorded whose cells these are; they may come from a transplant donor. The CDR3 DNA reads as TGCAGTGCTAGACGCCAGGGGGCAGGGGATGGCTACACCTTC. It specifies CSARRQGAGDGYTF.